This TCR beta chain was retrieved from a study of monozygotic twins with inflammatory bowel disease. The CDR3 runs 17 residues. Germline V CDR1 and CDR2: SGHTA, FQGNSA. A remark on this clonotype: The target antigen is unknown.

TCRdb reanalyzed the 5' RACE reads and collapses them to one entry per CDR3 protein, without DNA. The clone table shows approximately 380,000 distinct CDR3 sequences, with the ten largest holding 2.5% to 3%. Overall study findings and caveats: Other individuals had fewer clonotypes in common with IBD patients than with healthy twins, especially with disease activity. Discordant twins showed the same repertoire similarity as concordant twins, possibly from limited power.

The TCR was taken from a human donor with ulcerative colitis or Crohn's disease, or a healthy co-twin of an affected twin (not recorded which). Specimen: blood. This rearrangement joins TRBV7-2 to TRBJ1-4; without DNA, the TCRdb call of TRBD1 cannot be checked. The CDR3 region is CASSLDPTGAPNEKLFF.